The rows below give T cell receptor beta chains drawn from one sample of a study of human T cells and chemical hapten exposure. Via MiXCR, TCRdb re-called the RACE reads, giving one row per CDR3 protein. This sample yields 180,000 or so distinct CDR3 sequences, of which 13% to 15% are seen a single time; 1.5% to 2% belongs to the top ten. The source material was whole blood, sampled in connection with sensitization to the hapten diphenylcyclopropenone (DPC). Receptors were obtained from a woman aged 30 to 39 with alopecia areata. Some clones in this sample may be carry-over from other donors' samples. Each CDR3 is given with its conserved first and last residue. D genes are given only for firm matches. Rows give clone size only sometimes, using once, few, many, or a class for an expanded clone.

d_call clone_size j_call v_call cdr3_aa cdr3_nt
- few TRBJ1-5 TRBV28 CASRLGEYQPQHF TGTGCCAGCAGACTAGGAGAATATCAGCCCCAGCATTTT
- - TRBJ1-5 TRBV20-1 CSARGFGTPLSNQPQHF TGCAGTGCTAGAGGATTTGGGACTCCACTAAGCAATCAGCCCCAGCATTTT
- few TRBJ1-1 TRBV7-2 CASSLGIDTEAFF TGTGCCAGCAGCTTAGGGATAGACACTGAAGCTTTCTTT
- few TRBJ2-3 TRBV19 CATAPFGGDTQYF TGTGCCACGGCCCCATTTGGGGGAGATACGCAGTATTTT
TRBD1 many TRBJ2-7 TRBV18 CASSPPSGQHYEQYF TGTGCCAGCTCACCACCTTCGGGACAGCACTACGAGCAGTACTTC
- - TRBJ1-1 TRBV6-2/TRBV6-3 CASSEQQGTEAFF TGTGCCAGCAGTGAACAACAGGGTACTGAAGCTTTCTTT
TRBD1 few TRBJ1-1 TRBV6-2/TRBV6-3 CASSNRGSTEAFF TGTGCCAGCAGTAACAGGGGTAGCACTGAAGCTTTCTTT
TRBD2 - TRBJ2-1 TRBV3-1 CASSQDRLALRGGLEDEQFF TGTGCCAGCAGCCAAGATCGATTAGCGTTGCGGGGGGGCCTGGAGGATGAGCAGTTCTTC
- - TRBJ1-1 TRBV29-1 CSITAGVGTEAFF TGCAGCATTACCGCAGGCGTTGGGACTGAAGCTTTCTTT
TRBD1 few TRBJ1-5 TRBV19 CASSVRDRGGQPQHF TGTGCCAGTAGTGTCCGGGACAGGGGCGGTCAGCCCCAGCATTTT
- - TRBJ2-3 TRBV18 CASSRLRGSTDTQYF TGTGCCAGCTCACGGCTCCGGGGAAGCACAGATACGCAGTATTTT
- few TRBJ2-6 TRBV6-6 CASRLDGSGANVLTF TGTGCCAGCAGATTAGACGGTTCTGGGGCCAACGTCCTGACTTTC
TRBD1 few TRBJ1-2 TRBV7-3 CASSLDGQGRYGYTF TGTGCCAGCAGCTTAGATGGACAGGGTCGCTATGGCTACACCTTC
- few TRBJ2-1 TRBV12-3/TRBV12-4 CASSLVEGPQGQFF TGTGCCAGCAGTTTAGTCGAAGGCCCCCAGGGGCAGTTCTTC
- few TRBJ1-2 TRBV28 CASRQSGGYTF TGTGCCAGCAGACAGAGTGGAGGCTACACCTTC
- - TRBJ1-4 TRBV18 CASSLSGPSDNEKLFF TGTGCCAGCTCACTCTCTGGACCGAGCGATAATGAAAAACTGTTTTTT
- many TRBJ1-6 TRBV6-1 CASSEAGEGQSPLHF TGTGCCAGCAGTGAAGCAGGGGAGGGTCAGTCACCCCTCCACTTT
- few TRBJ1-2 TRBV20-1 CSARGSDYGYTF TGCAGTGCTAGGGGCAGCGACTATGGCTACACCTTC
- few TRBJ2-5 TRBV5-1 CASSLGDRTSQETQYF TGCGCCAGCAGCTTGGGCGACCGAACCTCCCAAGAGACCCAGTACTTC
TRBD1 - TRBJ2-2 TRBV29-1 CSGWTGGNTGELFF TGCAGCGGATGGACAGGGGGGAACACCGGGGAGCTGTTTTTT
TRBD1 many TRBJ1-1 TRBV6-2/TRBV6-3 CASSWTGPEAFF TGTGCCAGCAGTTGGACAGGGCCTGAAGCTTTCTTT
TRBD2 - TRBJ2-1 TRBV6-6 CASSYPSSGDEQFF TGTGCCAGCAGTTACCCCTCTAGCGGGGATGAGCAGTTCTTC
TRBD1 many TRBJ1-2 TRBV28 CASSQRTGGGWYGYTF TGTGCCAGCAGTCAAAGGACAGGGGGCGGTTGGTATGGCTACACCTTC
- few TRBJ2-7 TRBV28 CASSMTGNYEQYF TGTGCCAGCAGTATGACAGGAAACTACGAGCAGTACTTC
- - TRBJ1-5 TRBV20-1 CSASQGSGIGFQPQHF TGCAGTGCTAGTCAGGGCAGTGGCATAGGATTCCAGCCCCAGCATTTT
- few TRBJ1-5 TRBV25-1 CASSESAGHSNQPQHF TGTGCCAGCAGTGAATCGGCCGGACATAGCAATCAGCCCCAGCATTTT
TRBD1 - TRBJ1-1 TRBV5-1 CASSAQGAGTEAFF TGCGCCAGCAGCGCCCAGGGGGCAGGCACTGAAGCTTTCTTT
TRBD1 - TRBJ1-2 TRBV18 CASSPSSTGAGDGYTF TGTGCCAGCTCACCGTCGTCGACAGGGGCGGGGGATGGCTACACCTTC
- many TRBJ2-3 TRBV6-1 CASSGRTSGTDTQYF TGTGCCAGCAGTGGACGGACCTCAGGGACAGATACGCAGTATTTT
TRBD1 - TRBJ2-1 TRBV6-1 CASSEQSGGIEQFF TGTGCCAGCAGTGAACAGTCAGGGGGCATTGAGCAGTTCTTC
- - TRBJ1-1 TRBV6-1 CASREPRPEAFF TGTGCCAGCAGAGAACCACGCCCTGAAGCTTTCTTT
TRBD2 once TRBJ2-5 TRBV3-1 CASSLQRGRVTQYF TGTGCCAGCAGCCTGCAGCGGGGCCGCGTGACCCAGTACTTC
- - TRBJ1-4 TRBV7-9 CAISIGATNEKLFF TGTGCCATTAGCATTGGGGCGACTAATGAAAAACTGTTTTTT
- few TRBJ1-4 TRBV5-1 CASSFAAGNEKLFF TGCGCCAGCAGCTTTGCGGCAGGCAATGAAAAACTGTTTTTT
TRBD1 many TRBJ2-1 TRBV13 CASSTRTGVNEQFF TGTGCCAGCAGCACCCGGACAGGGGTAAATGAGCAGTTCTTC
TRBD1 - TRBJ2-3 TRBV29-1 CSVERTGISTDTQYF TGCAGCGTTGAGAGGACAGGGATTAGCACAGATACGCAGTATTTT
TRBD2 - TRBJ2-2 TRBV7-3 CASSSGLAANTGELFF TGTGCCAGCAGCTCAGGACTAGCGGCCAACACCGGGGAGCTGTTTTTT
- - TRBJ2-1 TRBV5-4 CASSSRTGTDTYNEQFF TGTGCCAGCAGCTCGAGAACCGGGACGGACACCTACAATGAGCAGTTCTTC
TRBD1 few TRBJ2-3 TRBV5-4 CASSSGQITDTQYF TGTGCCAGCAGCTCGGGACAGATCACAGATACGCAGTATTTT
- - TRBJ1-2 TRBV28 CASRDSYGYTF TGTGCCAGCAGAGACAGCTATGGCTACACCTTC
- - TRBJ1-6 TRBV27 CASSFRGASPLHF TGTGCCAGCAGTTTTAGGGGCGCTTCACCCCTCCACTTT
- - TRBJ2-1 TRBV7-8 CASGRASSYNEQFF TGTGCCAGTGGCCGCGCGAGCTCCTACAATGAGCAGTTCTTC
TRBD1 - TRBJ1-6 TRBV6-5 CASSEDRGRSPLHF TGTGCCAGCAGTGAGGACAGGGGTCGTTCACCCCTCCACTTT
TRBD1 - TRBJ2-3 TRBV7-2 CASSFTGGDTQYF TGTGCCAGCAGCTTTACAGGGGGCGATACGCAGTATTTT
- many TRBJ2-6 TRBV7-2 CASSLDGVTISGANVLTF TGTGCCAGCAGCTTAGACGGCGTCACCATCTCTGGGGCCAACGTCCTGACTTTC
TRBD1 - TRBJ1-1 TRBV9 CASSVEGTVNTEAFF TGTGCCAGCAGCGTAGAGGGGACAGTGAACACTGAAGCTTTCTTT
TRBD1 - TRBJ1-6 TRBV28 CASNRDSGSPLHF TGTGCCAGCAACCGGGACAGCGGGTCACCCCTCCACTTT
- few TRBJ2-5 TRBV6-2/TRBV6-3 CASSYAGADQIQETQYF TGTGCCAGCAGTTACGCCGGGGCCGACCAAATCCAAGAGACCCAGTACTTC
- few TRBJ2-3 TRBV7-9 CASSYSSGPADTQYF TGTGCCAGCAGCTACTCGAGTGGGCCAGCGGATACGCAGTATTTT
- few TRBJ2-1 TRBV6-2/TRBV6-3 CASSSTTTARWGEQFF TGTGCCAGCAGTTCGACGACTACTGCCCGTTGGGGGGAGCAGTTCTTC
- many TRBJ1-2 TRBV7-2 CASSFRDGGNGYTF TGTGCCAGCAGCTTCCGGGACGGCGGCAATGGCTACACCTTC
- few TRBJ2-7 TRBV6-2/TRBV6-3 CASRTGNYEQYF TGTGCCAGCAGAACCGGGAACTACGAGCAGTACTTC
- many TRBJ1-1 TRBV12-3/TRBV12-4 CASSLRGSSNTEAFF TGTGCCAGCAGTTTAAGGGGTTCCTCTAACACTGAAGCTTTCTTT
- - TRBJ2-1 TRBV21-1 CASSTSSGQGRTYNEQFF TGTGCCAGCAGCACCTCATCAGGACAGGGGAGGACCTACAATGAGCAGTTCTTC
- few TRBJ2-6 TRBV4-2 CASSLGTQSSGANVLTF TGTGCCAGCAGCCTCGGGACCCAAAGCTCTGGGGCCAACGTCCTGACTTTC
TRBD1 few TRBJ1-2 TRBV20-1 CSASRDRGFRGYTF TGCAGTGCTAGCCGGGACAGGGGTTTTCGTGGCTACACCTTC
TRBD1 many TRBJ1-2 TRBV4-1 CASSQEGTRGLRGYTF TGCGCCAGCAGCCAAGAAGGTACCAGGGGGCTAAGAGGCTACACCTTC
TRBD2 few TRBJ2-1 TRBV20-1 CSATGQLAARDEQFF TGCAGTGCTACAGGTCAACTAGCGGCCAGGGATGAGCAGTTCTTC
TRBD2 - TRBJ2-3 TRBV6-1 CASSEYRTSGSADTQYF TGTGCCAGCAGTGAATACCGCACTAGCGGGAGTGCAGATACGCAGTATTTT